Sequencing of this TCR beta chain was carried out in a study of shared clonotypes between healthy human individuals. The CDR3 spans 16 residues. Germline assignment: CDR1 MNHEY and CDR2 SVGAGI. The V and J ends lost 0 bases and 2 bases respectively, with 13 bases between them. The test was conducted at deep level. Using immunoSEQ multiplex PCR, the repertoire was profiled, and TCRdb retains in-frame clones only, with some absent. The sample has around 550,000 clones; 90% to 97% are singletons. Findings of the study overall: Larger richness was generally estimated for naive than memory subsets. Against clonotypes common to all four donors, non-shared ones had lower generation probabilities.

A remark on this clone: Its antigen is unidentified.

The sample was naive CD4+ T cells sorted from blood. The subset: CD45RA+ positively selected. This chain connects TRBV6-5 to TRBJ1-1, with a tentative D call TRBD1 (6 bases). This receptor was obtained from a woman aged 30 to 39 in good health. CDR3 in amino acids: CASSYSGRGANTEAFF. In DNA, the CDR3 is TGTGCCAGCAGTTACTCGGGTCGGGGGGCCAACACTGAAGCTTTCTTT.